This TCR beta chain was found in a study of vaccination and CD4 T cells after COVID-19. Stated treatment: roughly ten-day PBMC culture with coronavirus spike peptide pools or control peptides (ViraFEST assay). A note on this clonotype: No antigen is known for it.

An Oncomine TCR Beta short-read assay was used to sequence the DNA from cultured CD4+ T cells. TCRdb re-derived calls from the PCR reads in MiXCR, one entry per CDR3 protein. The sample includes around 21,000 distinct CDR3 sequences, around 48% of them seen just once. The germline V gene encodes CDR1 DFQATT and CDR2 SNEGSKA (reference sequence). Losses at the gene ends were 2 bases for V and 2 bases for J; bases not matched to a gene: 7. The CDR3 covers 16 residues. The specimen was CD4+ T cells from blood, cultured in vitro, collected after SARS-CoV-2 vaccination. This clonotype originated in a human donor who had recovered from COVID-19. This sequence joins TRBV20-1 and TRBJ2-1, with 9 nucleotides matching TRBD2. In nucleotides, the CDR3 is TGCAGTGCTAGAAGGAAGGCGGGGGGGCCCTACAATGAGCAGTTCTTC. The encoded protein is CSARRKAGGPYNEQFF.